This T cell receptor (beta chain) comes out of a study of cytomegalovirus exposure and HLA in healthy donors. Study-wide points: TCR beta V- and J-gene trimming, according to a later analysis, was linked to a missense DCLRE1C variant.

V dropped 2 bases and J dropped 1 base, with 14 bases sitting between them. The CDR3 consists of 16 residues. Germline V CDR1 and CDR2: SEHNR, FQNEAQ (reference sequence). Primers: 60 Vbeta forward and 13 Jbeta reverse. Sequencing was performed with immunoSEQ multiplex PCR; in TCRdb, only in-frame clones are kept and a portion is missing. The sample consists of around 130,000 clones, 84% of them appearing once. A note on this clone: Its specificity is unknown.

The sequenced sample was PBMCs. The J gene is TRBJ2-5, the V gene TRBV7-9; D may be TRBD2 (7 bases). The source of this sequence is a woman aged 18-29 years in good health and CMV-seropositive. CDR3 sequence reads: CASSLFGGPTQETQYF. In DNA, the CDR3 is TGTGCCAGCAGCTTATTCGGGGGGCCGACCCAAGAGACCCAGTACTTC. Complete variable domain (other parts from reference TRBV7-9 and TRBJ2-5): DTGVSQNPRHKITKRGQNVTFRCDPISEHNRLYWYRQTLGQGPEFLTYFQNEAQLEKSRLLSDRFSAERPKGSFSTLEIQRTEQGDSAMYLCASSLFGGPTQETQYFGPGTRLLVL.